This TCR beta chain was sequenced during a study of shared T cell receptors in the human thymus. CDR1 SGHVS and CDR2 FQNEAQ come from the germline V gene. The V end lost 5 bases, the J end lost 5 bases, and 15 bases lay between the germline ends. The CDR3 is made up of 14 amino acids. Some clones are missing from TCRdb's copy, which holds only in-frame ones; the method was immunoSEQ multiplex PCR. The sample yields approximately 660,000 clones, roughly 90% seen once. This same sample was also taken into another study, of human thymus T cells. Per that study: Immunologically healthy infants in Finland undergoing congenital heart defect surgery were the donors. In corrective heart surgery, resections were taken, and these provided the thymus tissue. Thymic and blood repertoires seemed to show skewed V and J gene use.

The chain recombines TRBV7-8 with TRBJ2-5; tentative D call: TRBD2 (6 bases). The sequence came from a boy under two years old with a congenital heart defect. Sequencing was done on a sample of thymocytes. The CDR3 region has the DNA TGTGCCAGCAGCCTCTCACCTGCGGGGGAGACCCAGTACTTC. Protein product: CASSLSPAGETQYF. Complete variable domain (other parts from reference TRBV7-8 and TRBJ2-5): GAGVSQSPRYKVAKRGQDVALRCDPISGHVSLFWYQQALGQGPEFLTYFQNEAQLDKSGLPSDRFFAERPEGSVSTLKIQRTQQEDSAVYLCASSLSPAGETQYFGPGTRLLVL.